Detailed here is one TCR beta chain. This entry belongs to a study of long-term antiretroviral therapy in people with HIV. They ran version v3.0 of the immunoSEQ assay at survey level. TCRdb keeps only in-frame clones here, not all; method: immunoSEQ multiplex PCR. The top ten hold roughly 5.8% of the sample, which has 30,000 to 45,000 clones, 75% to 85% seen once. Germline V gene data show CDR1 as SQVTM and CDR2 as ANQGSEA. J lost 11 bases, V lost 7 bases, and 13 bases had no gene match. This CDR3 comprises 12 residues. The sequence derives from a man under 40 with HIV. This specimen consisted of unsorted PBMCs, obtained 3.4 years after starting antiretroviral therapy. This chain links TRBV29-1 with TRBJ1-1, with 7 bases matching TRBD1. CDR3 in DNA: TGCAGCGCCAGAGACCCCAGGGGGTGGGCTTTCTTT. It encodes CSARDPRGWAFF. The variable domain in full, with the rest retrieved from reference TRBV29-1 and TRBJ1-1, is SAVISQKPSRDICQRGTSLTIQCQVDSQVTMMFWYRQQPGQSLTLIATANQGSEATYESGFVIDKFPISRPNLTFSTLTVSNMSPEDSSIYLCSARDPRGWAFFGQGTRLTVV.